This T cell receptor (beta chain) comes out of a study of T cells after yellow fever vaccination. Notes on the study in general: High-abundance clonotypes from the bulk population could contaminate FACS-sorted repertoires. Only a small proportion of the clonotypes turned up in both the CD4 and the CD8 compartments, likely arising from convergent recombination. Boosting was followed by the reappearance of most primary-vaccination clones (about 96% CD4, around 86% CD8).

This clonotype has just a few counts. The antigen is undetermined. As TCR cDNA was made by 5'RACE template switching, a universal primer site and UMIs were added. TCRdb recomputed calls from the 5' RACE reads with MiXCR, one row per CDR3 protein. The sample has approximately 510,000 distinct CDR3 sequences; roughly 22% are singletons. The sequences come from PBMCs, collected less than 25 days after the first yellow fever vaccination. This receptor was identified in a man younger than 35 who received the YFV17D yellow fever vaccine.

The CDR3 bases are TGTGCCAGCAGCTTAGTATTCCAAGAGACCCAGTACTTC. This encodes CASSLVFQETQYF. The chain links TRBV11-2 to TRBJ2-5; no firm D call. V dropped 1 base and J dropped 1 base, with 4 bases sitting between them. The CDR3 is 13 residues long. Germline lookup yields CDR1 SGHAT and CDR2 FQNNGV.